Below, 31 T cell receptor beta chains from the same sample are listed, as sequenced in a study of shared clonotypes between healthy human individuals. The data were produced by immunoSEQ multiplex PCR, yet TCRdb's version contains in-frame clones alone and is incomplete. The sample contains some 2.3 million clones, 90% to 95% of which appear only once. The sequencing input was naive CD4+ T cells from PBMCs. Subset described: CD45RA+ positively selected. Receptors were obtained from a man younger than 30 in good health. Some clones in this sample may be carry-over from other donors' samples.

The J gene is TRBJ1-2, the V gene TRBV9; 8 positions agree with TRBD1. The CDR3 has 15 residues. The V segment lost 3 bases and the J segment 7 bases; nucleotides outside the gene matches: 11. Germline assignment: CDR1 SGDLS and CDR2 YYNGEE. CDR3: CASSGLQGGSGGYTF. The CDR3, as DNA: TGTGCCAGCAGCGGCTTACAGGGGGGGTCCGGTGGCTACACCTTC.

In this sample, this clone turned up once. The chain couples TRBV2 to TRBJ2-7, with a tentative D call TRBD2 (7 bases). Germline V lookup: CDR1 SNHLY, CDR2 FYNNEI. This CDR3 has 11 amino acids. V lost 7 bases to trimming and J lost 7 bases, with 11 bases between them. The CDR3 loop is CASKKGGEQYF. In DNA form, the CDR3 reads TGTGCCAGCAAGAAGGGGGGGGAGCAGTACTTC.

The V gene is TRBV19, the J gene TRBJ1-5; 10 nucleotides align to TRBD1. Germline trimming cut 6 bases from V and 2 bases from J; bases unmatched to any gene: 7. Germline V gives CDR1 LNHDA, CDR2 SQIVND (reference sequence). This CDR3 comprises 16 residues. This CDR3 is CASRTRTGGGNQPQHF. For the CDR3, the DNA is TGTGCCAGTAGGACACGGACAGGGGGAGGCAATCAGCCCCAGCATTTT. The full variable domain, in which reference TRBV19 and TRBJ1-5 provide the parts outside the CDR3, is DGGITQSPKYLFRKEGQNVTLSCEQNLNHDAMYWYRQDPGQGLRLIYYSQIVNDFQKGDIAEGYSVSREKKESFPLTVTSAQKNPTAFYLCASRTRTGGGNQPQHFGDGTRLSIL.

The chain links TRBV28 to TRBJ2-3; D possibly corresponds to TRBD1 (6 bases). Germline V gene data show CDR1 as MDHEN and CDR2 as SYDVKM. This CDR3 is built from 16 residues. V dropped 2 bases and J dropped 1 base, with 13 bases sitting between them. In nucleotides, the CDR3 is TGTGCCAGCAGTTTACCAACAGGGATCGGCACAGATACGCAGTATTTT. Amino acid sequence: CASSLPTGIGTDTQYF.

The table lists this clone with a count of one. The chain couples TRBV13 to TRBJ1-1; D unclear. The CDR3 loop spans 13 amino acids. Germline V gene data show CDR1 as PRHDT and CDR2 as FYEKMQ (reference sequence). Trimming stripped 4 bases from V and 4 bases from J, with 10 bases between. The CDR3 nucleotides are TGTGCCAGCAGCTCCTTCGAGGGCACTGAAGCTTTCTTT. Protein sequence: CASSSFEGTEAFF.

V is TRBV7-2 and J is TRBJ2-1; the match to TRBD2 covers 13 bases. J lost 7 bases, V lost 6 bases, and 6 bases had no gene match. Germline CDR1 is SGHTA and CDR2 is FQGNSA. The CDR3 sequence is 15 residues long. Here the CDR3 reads CASRRGLAGQNEQFF. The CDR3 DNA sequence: TGTGCCAGCAGACGGGGACTAGCGGGACAGAATGAGCAGTTCTTC.

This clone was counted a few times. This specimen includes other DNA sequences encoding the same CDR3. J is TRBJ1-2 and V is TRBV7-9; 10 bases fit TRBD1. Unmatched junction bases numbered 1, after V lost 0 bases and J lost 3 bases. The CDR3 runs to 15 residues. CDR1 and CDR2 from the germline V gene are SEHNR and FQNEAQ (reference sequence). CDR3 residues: CASSLAGTGDYGYTF. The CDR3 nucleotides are TGTGCCAGCAGCTTAGCCGGGACAGGGGACTATGGCTACACCTTC.

The CDR3 loop reads CASSEAVQTLNTEAFF. CDR3 nucleotides: TGTGCCAGCAGTGAAGCGGTTCAGACCCTGAACACTGAAGCTTTCTTT. The chain uses TRBV6-1 and TRBJ1-1; D unresolved. V was pared by 0 bases and J by 0 bases, with 11 bases between. CDR1 is MNHNS and CDR2 is SASEGT in the germline V gene. The CDR3 is 16 residues long.

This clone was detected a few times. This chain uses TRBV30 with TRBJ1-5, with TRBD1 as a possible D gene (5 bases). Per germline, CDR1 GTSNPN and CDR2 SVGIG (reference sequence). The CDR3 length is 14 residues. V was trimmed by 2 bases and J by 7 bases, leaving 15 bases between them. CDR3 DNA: TGTGCCTGGAGTAAAACCCAGGGAGGCCAGCCCCAGCATTTT. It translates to CAWSKTQGGQPQHF. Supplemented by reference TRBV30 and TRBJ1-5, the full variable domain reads SQTIHQWPATLVQPVGSPLSLECTVEGTSNPNLYWYRQAAGRGLQLLFYSVGIGQISSEVPQNLSASRPQDRQFILSSKKLLLSDSGFYLCAWSKTQGGQPQHFGDGTRLSIL.

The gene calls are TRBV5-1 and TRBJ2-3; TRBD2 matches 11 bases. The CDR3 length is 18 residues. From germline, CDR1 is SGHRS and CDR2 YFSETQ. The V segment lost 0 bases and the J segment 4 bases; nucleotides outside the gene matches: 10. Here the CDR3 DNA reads TGCGCCAGCAGCTTGGGTAGCGGGAGGGGATACGGCCCAGATACGCAGTATTTT. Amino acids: CASSLGSGRGYGPDTQYF.

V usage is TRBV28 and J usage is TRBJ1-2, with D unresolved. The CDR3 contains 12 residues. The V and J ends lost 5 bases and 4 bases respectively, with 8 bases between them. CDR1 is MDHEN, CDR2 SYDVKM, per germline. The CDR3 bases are TGTGCCAGCAGTCCCCCCTTCTATGGCTACACCTTC. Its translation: CASSPPFYGYTF.

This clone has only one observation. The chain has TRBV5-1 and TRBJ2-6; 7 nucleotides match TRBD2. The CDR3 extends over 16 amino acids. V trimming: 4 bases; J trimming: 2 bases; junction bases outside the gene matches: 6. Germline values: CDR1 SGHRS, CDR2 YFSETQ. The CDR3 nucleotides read TGCGCCAGCAGCACCCAGGCGGGGGCTGGGGCCAACGTCCTGACTTTC. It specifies CASSTQAGAGANVLTF.

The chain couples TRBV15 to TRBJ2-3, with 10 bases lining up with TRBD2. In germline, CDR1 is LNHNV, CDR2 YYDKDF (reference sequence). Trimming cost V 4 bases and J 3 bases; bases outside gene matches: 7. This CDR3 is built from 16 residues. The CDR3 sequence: CATSNNLAGVTDTQYF. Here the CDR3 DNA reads TGTGCCACCAGCAATAACCTAGCGGGAGTTACAGATACGCAGTATTTT. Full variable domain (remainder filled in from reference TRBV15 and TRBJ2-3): DAMVIQNPRYQVTQFGKPVTLSCSQTLNHNVMYWYQQKSSQAPKLLFHYYDKDFNNEADTPDNFQSRRPNTSFCFLDIRSPGLGDTAMYLCATSNNLAGVTDTQYFGPGTRLTVL.

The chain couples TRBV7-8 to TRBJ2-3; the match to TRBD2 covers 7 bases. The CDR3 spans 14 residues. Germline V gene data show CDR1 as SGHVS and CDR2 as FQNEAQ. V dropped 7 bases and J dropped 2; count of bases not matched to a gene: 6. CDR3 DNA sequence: TGTGCCAGCACCCCCGGGACTAACACAGATACGCAGTATTTT. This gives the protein CASTPGTNTDTQYF.

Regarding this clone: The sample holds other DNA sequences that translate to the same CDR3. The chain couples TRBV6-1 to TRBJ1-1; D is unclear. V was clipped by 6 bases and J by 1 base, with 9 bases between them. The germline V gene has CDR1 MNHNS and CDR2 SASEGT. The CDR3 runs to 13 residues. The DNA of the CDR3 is TGTGCCAGCAGGGAGGGTACGAACACTGAAGCTTTCTTT. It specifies CASREGTNTEAFF.

The CDR3 DNA reads TGTGCCAGCAGCCGACAGGGTGGGGGCAATCAGCCCCAGCATTTT. Its protein product is CASSRQGGGNQPQHF. The chain joins TRBV2 to TRBJ1-5, with 7 nucleotides matching TRBD1. CDR1 SNHLY and CDR2 FYNNEI come from the germline V gene. V was clipped by 6 bases and J by 2 bases; unmatched bases: 7. The CDR3 contains 15 residues.

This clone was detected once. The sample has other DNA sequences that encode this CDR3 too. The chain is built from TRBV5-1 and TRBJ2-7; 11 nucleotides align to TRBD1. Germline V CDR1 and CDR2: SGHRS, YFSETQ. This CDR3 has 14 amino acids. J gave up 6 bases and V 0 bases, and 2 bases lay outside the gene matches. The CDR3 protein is CASSLAGTGGEQYF. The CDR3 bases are TGCGCCAGCAGCTTGGCAGGGACAGGGGGCGAGCAGTACTTC.

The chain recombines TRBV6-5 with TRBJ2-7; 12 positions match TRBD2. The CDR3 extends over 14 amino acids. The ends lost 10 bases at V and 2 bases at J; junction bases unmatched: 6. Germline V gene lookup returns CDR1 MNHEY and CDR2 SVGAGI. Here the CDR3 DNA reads TGTGCCACATATGGACTAGCGGGACCCTACGAGCAGTACTTC. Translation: CATYGLAGPYEQYF.

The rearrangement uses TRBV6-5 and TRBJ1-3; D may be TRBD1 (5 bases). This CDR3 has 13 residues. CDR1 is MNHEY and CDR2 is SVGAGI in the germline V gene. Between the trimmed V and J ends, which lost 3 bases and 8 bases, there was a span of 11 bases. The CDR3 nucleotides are TGTGCCAGCAGTTATATTGTGGGGGACACCATATATTTT. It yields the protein CASSYIVGDTIYF.

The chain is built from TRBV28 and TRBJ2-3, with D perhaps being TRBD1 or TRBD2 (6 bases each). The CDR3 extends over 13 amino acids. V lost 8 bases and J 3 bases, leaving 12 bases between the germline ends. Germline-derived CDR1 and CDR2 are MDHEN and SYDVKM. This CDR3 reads CASSGGGTDTQYF. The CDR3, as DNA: TGTGCCAGCTCCGGAGGGGGGACAGATACGCAGTATTTT.

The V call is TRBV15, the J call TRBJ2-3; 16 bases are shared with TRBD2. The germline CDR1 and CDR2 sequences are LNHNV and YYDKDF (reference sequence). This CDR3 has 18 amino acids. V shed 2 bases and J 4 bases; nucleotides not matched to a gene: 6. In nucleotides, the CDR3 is TGTGCCACCAGCAGACCGGGACTAGCGGGAGGGAACTCAGATACGCAGTATTTT. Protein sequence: CATSRPGLAGGNSDTQYF.

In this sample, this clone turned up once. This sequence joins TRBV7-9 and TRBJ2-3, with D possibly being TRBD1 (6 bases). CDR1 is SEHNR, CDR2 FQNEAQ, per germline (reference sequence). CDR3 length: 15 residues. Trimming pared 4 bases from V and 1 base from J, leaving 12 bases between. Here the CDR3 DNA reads TGTGCCAGCAGCTCAGGGGCGATTGGCACAGATACGCAGTATTTT. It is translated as CASSSGAIGTDTQYF.

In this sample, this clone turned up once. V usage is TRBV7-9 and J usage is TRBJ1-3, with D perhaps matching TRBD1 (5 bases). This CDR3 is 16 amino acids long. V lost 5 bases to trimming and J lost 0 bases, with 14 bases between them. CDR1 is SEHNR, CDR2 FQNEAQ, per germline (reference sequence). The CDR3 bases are TGTGCCAGCAGCCCCTCCGGGGGAATCTCTGGAAACACCATATATTTT. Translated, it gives CASSPSGGISGNTIYF.

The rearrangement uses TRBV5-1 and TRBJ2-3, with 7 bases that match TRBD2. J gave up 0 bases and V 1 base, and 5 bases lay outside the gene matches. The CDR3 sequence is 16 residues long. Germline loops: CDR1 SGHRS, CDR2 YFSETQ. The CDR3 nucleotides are TGCGCCAGCAGCTTGCCTCTAGCGGTAAGCACAGATACGCAGTATTTT. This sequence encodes CASSLPLAVSTDTQYF.

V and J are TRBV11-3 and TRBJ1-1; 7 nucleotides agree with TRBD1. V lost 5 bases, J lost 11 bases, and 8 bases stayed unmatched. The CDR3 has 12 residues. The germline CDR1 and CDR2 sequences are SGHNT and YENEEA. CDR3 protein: CASSPGTGDAFF. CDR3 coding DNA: TGTGCCAGCAGCCCCGGCACAGGGGACGCTTTCTTT.

The CDR3 loop reads CASSIVRPGANVLTF. The CDR3 coding sequence is TGTGCCAGTAGTATAGTTCGACCTGGGGCCAACGTCCTGACTTTC. The chain has TRBV19 and TRBJ2-6; D is uncertain. CDR3 length: 15 residues. The germline gives CDR1 LNHDA, CDR2 SQIVND (reference sequence). The germline V and J ends were trimmed by 1 base and 2 bases, with 6 bases remaining between them.

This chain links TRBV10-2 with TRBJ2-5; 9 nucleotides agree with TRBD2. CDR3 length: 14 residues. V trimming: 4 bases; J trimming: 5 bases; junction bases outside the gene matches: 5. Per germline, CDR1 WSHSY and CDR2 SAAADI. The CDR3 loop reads CASSVAGVWETQYF. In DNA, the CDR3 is TGCGCCAGCAGTGTAGCGGGGGTGTGGGAGACCCAGTACTTC.

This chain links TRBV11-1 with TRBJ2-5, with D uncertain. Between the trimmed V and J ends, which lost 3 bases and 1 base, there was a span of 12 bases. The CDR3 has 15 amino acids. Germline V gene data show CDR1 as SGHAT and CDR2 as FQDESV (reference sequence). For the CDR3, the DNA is TGTGCCAGCAGCTTTGGTGGGTCTCGCCAAGAGACCCAGTACTTC. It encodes CASSFGGSRQETQYF.

CDR3 loop: CAISERDSPAFF. CDR3 DNA sequence: TGTGCCATCAGTGAAAGGGACAGTCCTGCTTTCTTT. The chain joins TRBV10-3 to TRBJ1-1, with 7 positions matching TRBD1. Per germline, CDR1 ENHRY and CDR2 SYGVKD. This CDR3 contains 12 residues. V shed 3 bases, J shed 11 bases, and the junction held 6 bases outside the gene matches.

The CDR3 region is CASSLSGQPLSGANVLTF. The CDR3 DNA sequence: TGTGCCAGCAGCTTATCGGGACAGCCCCTCTCTGGGGCCAACGTCCTGACTTTC. This chain connects TRBV11-2 to TRBJ2-6; 7 bases map to TRBD1. Per germline, CDR1 SGHAT and CDR2 FQNNGV. The CDR3 is 18 residues long. V shed 2 bases, J shed 0 bases, and the junction held 7 bases outside the gene matches.

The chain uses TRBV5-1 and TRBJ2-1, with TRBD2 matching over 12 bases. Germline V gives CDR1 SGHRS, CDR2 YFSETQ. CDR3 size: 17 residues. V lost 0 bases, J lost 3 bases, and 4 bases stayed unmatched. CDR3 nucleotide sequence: TGCGCCAGCAGCTTGGAACTAGCGGGGGGTTACTACAATGAGCAGTTCTTC. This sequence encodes CASSLELAGGYYNEQFF.